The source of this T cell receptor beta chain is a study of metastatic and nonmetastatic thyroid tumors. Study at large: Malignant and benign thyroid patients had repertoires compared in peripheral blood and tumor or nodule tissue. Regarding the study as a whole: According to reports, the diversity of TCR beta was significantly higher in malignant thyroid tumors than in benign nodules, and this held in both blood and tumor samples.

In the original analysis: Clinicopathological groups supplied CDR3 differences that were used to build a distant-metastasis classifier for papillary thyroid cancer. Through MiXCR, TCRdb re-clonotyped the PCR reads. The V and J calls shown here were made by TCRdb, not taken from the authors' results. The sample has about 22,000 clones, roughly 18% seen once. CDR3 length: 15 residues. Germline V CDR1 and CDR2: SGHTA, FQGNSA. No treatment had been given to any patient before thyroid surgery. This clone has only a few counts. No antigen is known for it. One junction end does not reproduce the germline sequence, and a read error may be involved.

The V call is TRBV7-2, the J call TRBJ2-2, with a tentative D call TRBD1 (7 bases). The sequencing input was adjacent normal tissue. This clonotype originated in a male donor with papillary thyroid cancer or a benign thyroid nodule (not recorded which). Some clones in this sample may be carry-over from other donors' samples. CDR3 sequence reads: CASSLAQGVTGEMFF. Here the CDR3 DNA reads TGTGCCAGCAGCTTAGCGCAGGGGGTCACGGGGGAGATGTTTTTT.